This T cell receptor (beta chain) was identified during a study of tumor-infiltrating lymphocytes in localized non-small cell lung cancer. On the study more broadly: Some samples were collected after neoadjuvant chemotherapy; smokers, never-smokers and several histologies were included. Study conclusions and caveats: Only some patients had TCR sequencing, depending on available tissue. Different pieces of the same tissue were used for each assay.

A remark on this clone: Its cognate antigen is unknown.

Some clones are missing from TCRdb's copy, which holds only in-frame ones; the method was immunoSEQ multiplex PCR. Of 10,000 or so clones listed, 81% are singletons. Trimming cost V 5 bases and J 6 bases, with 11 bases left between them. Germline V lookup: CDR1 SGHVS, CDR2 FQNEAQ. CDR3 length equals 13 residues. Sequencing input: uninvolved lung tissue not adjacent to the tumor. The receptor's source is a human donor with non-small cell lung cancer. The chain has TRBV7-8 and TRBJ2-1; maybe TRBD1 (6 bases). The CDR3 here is CASSKQGGNEQFF. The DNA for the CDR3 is TGTGCCAGCAGCAAACAGGGTGGCAATGAGCAGTTCTTC.